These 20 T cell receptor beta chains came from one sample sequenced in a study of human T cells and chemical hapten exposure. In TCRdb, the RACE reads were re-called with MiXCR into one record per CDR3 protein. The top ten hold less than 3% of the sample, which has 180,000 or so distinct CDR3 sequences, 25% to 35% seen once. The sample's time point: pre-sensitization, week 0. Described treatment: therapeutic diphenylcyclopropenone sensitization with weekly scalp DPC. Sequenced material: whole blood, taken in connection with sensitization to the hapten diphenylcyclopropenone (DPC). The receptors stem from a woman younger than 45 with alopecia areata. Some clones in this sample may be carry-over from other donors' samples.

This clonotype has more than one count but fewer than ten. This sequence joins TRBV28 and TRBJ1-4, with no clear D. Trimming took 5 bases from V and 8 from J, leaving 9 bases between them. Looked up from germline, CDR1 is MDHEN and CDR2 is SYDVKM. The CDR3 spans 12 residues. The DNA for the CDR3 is TGTGCCAGCAGTCGCCGTAGGGAAAAACTGTTTTTT. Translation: CASSRRREKLFF. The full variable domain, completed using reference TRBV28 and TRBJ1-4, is DVKVTQSSRYLVKRTGEKVFLECVQDMDHENMFWYRQDPGLGLRLIYFSYDVKMKEKGDIPEGYSVSREKKERFSLILESASTNQTSMYLCASSRRREKLFFGSGTQLSVL.

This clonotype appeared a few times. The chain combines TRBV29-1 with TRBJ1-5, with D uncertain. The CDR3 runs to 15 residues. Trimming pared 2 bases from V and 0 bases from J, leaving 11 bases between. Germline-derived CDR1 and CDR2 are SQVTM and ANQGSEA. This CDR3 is CSVERLGYSNQPQHF. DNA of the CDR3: TGCAGCGTTGAAAGGCTGGGCTATAGCAATCAGCCCCAGCATTTT.

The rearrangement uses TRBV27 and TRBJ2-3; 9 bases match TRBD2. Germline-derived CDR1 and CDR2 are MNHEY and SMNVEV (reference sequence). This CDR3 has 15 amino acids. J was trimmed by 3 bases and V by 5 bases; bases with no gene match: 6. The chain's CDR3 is CASSIAGVRTDTQYF. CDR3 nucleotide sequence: TGTGCCAGCAGTATAGCGGGAGTTAGGACAGATACGCAGTATTTT.

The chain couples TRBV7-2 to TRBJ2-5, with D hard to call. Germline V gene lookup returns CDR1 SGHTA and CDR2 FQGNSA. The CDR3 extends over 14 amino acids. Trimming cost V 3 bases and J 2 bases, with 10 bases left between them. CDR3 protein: CASSFWVLQETQYF. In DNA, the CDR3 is TGTGCCAGCAGCTTCTGGGTCCTGCAAGAGACCCAGTACTTC.

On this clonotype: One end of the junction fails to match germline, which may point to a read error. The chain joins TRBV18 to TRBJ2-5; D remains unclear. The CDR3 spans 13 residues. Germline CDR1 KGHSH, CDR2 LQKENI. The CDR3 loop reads CASSPSYGESQYF. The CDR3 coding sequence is TGTGCCAGCTCGCCATCCTACGGAGAGAGCCAGTACTTC.

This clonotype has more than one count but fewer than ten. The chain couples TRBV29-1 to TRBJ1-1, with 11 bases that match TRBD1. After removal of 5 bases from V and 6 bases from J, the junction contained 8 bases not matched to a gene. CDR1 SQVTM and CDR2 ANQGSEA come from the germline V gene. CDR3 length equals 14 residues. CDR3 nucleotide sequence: TGCAGCGTTCGGGACAGGGGGAAGGAAGCTGAAGCTTTCTTT. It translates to CSVRDRGKEAEAFF.

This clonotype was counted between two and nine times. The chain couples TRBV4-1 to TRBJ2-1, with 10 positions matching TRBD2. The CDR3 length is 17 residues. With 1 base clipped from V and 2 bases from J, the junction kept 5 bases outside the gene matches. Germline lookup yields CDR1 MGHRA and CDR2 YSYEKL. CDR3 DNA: TGCGCCAGCAGCCAAGCGACCACTAGCGGGACCTACAATGAGCAGTTCTTC. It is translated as CASSQATTSGTYNEQFF.

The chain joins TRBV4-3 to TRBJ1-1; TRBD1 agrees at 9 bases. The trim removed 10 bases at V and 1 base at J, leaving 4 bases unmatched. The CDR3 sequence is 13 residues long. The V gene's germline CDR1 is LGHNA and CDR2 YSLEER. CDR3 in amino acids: CAIPTGGNTEAFF. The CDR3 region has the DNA TGCGCCATCCCGACAGGGGGGAACACTGAAGCTTTCTTT.

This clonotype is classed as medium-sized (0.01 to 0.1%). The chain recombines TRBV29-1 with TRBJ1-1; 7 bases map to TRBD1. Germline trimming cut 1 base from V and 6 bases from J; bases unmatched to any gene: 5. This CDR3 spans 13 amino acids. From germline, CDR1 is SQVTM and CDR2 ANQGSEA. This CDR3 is CSVEGEGASEAFF. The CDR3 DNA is TGCAGCGTTGAAGGGGAGGGGGCATCTGAAGCTTTCTTT.

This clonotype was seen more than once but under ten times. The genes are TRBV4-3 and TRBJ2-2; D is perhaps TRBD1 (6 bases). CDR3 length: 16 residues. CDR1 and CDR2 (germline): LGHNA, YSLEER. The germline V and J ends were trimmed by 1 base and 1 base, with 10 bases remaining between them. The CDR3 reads CASSQGTVLNTGELFF. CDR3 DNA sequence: TGCGCCAGCAGCCAAGGGACAGTCCTGAACACCGGGGAGCTGTTTTTT.

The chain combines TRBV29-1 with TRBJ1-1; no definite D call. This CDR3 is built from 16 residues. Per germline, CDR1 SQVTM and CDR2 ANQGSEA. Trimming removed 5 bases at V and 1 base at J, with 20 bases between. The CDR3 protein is CSVRPRTSPRNTEAFF. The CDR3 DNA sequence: TGCAGCGTTCGGCCGAGGACCTCCCCAAGGAACACTGAAGCTTTCTTT.

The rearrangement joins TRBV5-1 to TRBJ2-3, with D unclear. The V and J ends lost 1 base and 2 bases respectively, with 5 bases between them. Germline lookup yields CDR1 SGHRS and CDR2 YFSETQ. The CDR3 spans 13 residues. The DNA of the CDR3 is TGCGCCAGCAGCTTGACCTTCACAGATACGCAGTATTTT. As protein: CASSLTFTDTQYF.

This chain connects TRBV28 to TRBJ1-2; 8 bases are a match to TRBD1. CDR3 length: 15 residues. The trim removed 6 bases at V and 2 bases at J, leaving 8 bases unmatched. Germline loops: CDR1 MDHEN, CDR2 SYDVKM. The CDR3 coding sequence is TGTGCCAGCAGCCTTGTGGGGACAGGAAACTATGGCTACACCTTC. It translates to CASSLVGTGNYGYTF.

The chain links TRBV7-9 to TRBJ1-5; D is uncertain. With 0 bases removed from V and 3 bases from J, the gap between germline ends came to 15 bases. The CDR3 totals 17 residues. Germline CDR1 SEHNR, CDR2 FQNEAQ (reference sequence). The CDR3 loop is CASSLASGVASNQPQHF. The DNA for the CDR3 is TGTGCCAGCAGCTTAGCGAGTGGAGTGGCTTCCAATCAGCCCCAGCATTTT.

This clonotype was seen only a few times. CDR3 in amino acids: CSAQEGNQPQHF. DNA of the CDR3: TGCAGTGCTCAAGAAGGGAATCAGCCCCAGCATTTT. This sequence joins TRBV20-1 and TRBJ1-5; D unclear. The germline gives CDR1 DFQATT, CDR2 SNEGSKA (reference sequence). Trimming shortened V by 5 bases and J by 4 bases, and 9 bases separated the two germline ends. The CDR3 runs 12 residues.

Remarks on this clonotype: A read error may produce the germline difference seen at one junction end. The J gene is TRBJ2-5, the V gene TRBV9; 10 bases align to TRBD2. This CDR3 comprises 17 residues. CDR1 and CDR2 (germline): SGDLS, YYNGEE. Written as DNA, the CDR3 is TGTGCCGGCAGCGTAGGAGCGGGGGGGCTACTCGGGGAGACCCAGTACTTC. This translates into CAGSVGAGGLLGETQYF.

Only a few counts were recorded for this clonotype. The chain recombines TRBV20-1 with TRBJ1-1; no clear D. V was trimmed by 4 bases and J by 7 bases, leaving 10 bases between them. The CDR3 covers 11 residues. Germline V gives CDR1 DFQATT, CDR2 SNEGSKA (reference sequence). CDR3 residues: CSAIESVEAFF. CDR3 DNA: TGCAGTGCTATCGAGTCTGTTGAAGCTTTCTTT.

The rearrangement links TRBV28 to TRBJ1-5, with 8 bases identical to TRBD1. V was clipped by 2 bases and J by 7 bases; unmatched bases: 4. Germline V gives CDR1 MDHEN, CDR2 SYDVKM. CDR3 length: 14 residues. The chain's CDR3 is CASSLGQGAQPQHF. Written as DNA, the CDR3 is TGTGCCAGCAGTTTAGGTCAGGGGGCACAGCCCCAGCATTTT.

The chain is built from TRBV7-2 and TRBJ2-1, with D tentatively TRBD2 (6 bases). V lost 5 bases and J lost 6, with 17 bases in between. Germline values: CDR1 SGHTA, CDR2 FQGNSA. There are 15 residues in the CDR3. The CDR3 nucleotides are TGTGCCAGCAGCCCCATGGGGCTAGCGAGCAATGAGCAGTTCTTC. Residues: CASSPMGLASNEQFF.

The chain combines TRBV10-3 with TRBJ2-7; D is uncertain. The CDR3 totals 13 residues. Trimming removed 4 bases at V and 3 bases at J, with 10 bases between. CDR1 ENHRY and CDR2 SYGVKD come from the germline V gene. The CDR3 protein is CAISGRRSYEQYF. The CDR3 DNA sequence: TGTGCCATCAGTGGAAGACGGAGCTACGAGCAGTACTTC.